This T cell receptor (beta chain) came from a study of T cells after yellow fever vaccination. Across the whole study: Where fractions had low cell numbers, libraries were prepared from them with the SMART-Seq v4 Ultra Low Input RNA kit.

This clonotype has just a few counts. Antigen unknown. General study points: The presence of abundant clonotypes contaminating from the bulk population was possible in FACS-sorted repertoires.

Synthesis of TCR cDNA relied on 5'RACE template switching, which attached a universal primer site and UMIs. A single record per CDR3 protein comes from TCRdb applying MiXCR to the 5' RACE reads. The data show 450,000 to 600,000 distinct CDR3 sequences, less than 20% seen once. This sequence was found in a young man who received the YFV17D yellow fever vaccine. The starting material was PBMCs, obtained more than 4 days after the first yellow fever vaccination.

The CDR3 DNA reads as TGTGCCAGCAGCTCCCTTGGGGCTAGCGGGGGAGAGACCCAGTACTTC. Its translation: CASSSLGASGGETQYF. The V and J genes are TRBV7-2 and TRBJ2-5; TRBD2 matches at 10 bases. V trimming: 4 bases; J trimming: 4 bases; junction bases outside the gene matches: 9. The CDR3 spans 16 residues. Germline V lookup: CDR1 SGHTA, CDR2 FQGNSA.